The 25 T cell receptor beta chains presented below share a single source sample, sequenced in a study of shared clonotypes between healthy human individuals. The method was immunoSEQ multiplex PCR; TCRdb's version includes in-frame clones alone and lacks a portion of them. The table includes roughly 1 million clones, approximately 68% detected once. The sequenced sample was memory CD4+ T cells sorted from blood. Documented subset: CD45RA-negative fraction. These receptors originate from a man younger than 35 in good health.

As regards this clone: Other DNA sequences in the same sample also yield this CDR3. CDR3 sequence: CASSPQQETQYF. In DNA form, the CDR3 reads TGTGCCAGCTCACCACAGCAGGAGACCCAGTACTTC. The chain couples TRBV18 to TRBJ2-5; D not certain. Germline V gene lookup returns CDR1 KGHSH and CDR2 LQKENI. CDR3 length: 12 amino acids. V was shortened by 1 base and J by 5 bases, with 5 bases between the two germline ends. The variable domain in full, with the rest retrieved from reference TRBV18 and TRBJ2-5, is NAGVMQNPRHLVRRRGQEARLRCSPMKGHSHVYWYRQLPEEGLKFMVYLQKENIIDESGMPKERFSAEFPKEGPSILRIQQVVRGDSAAYFCASSPQQETQYFGPGTRLLVL.

The rearrangement uses TRBV28 and TRBJ2-5, with no clear D. CDR3 length: 17 amino acids. V lost 3 bases and J lost 2, with 19 bases in between. Germline-derived CDR1 and CDR2 are MDHEN and SYDVKM. CDR3 in DNA: TGTGCCAGCAGTTTTCCGTTAGTCTCTTCAGGTCAAGAGACCCAGTACTTC. Translated: CASSFPLVSSGQETQYF.

This chain connects TRBV5-4 to TRBJ2-5; D perhaps matches TRBD1 (6 bases). V was pared by 2 bases and J by 1 base, with 9 bases between. The CDR3 contains 14 residues. The V gene's germline CDR1 is SGHNT and CDR2 YYREEE (reference sequence). Written as DNA, the CDR3 is TGTGCCAGCAGCTTTTCAGGGGTCCAAGAGACCCAGTACTTC. Residues: CASSFSGVQETQYF.

The chain couples TRBV10-3 to TRBJ2-1; TRBD2 matches at 8 bases. Germline trimming cut 0 bases from V and 4 bases from J; bases unmatched to any gene: 2. Germline CDR1 is ENHRY and CDR2 is SYGVKD. There are 15 residues in the CDR3. The CDR3, as DNA: TGTGCCATCAGTGAGTCAACGGGAGGGTACAATGAGCAGTTCTTC. Residues: CAISESTGGYNEQFF.

V usage is TRBV29-1 and J usage is TRBJ2-2; D is possibly TRBD1 or TRBD2 (5 bases each). V shed 2 bases and J shed 7 bases, with 8 bases lying between them. Germline V gives CDR1 SQVTM, CDR2 ANQGSEA. The length of the CDR3 is 12 residues. CDR3 nucleotides: TGCAGCGTTGAACGGGGCGGCGGGGAGCTGTTTTTT. Protein: CSVERGGGELFF.

In its sample, this clone was seen once. The chain links TRBV29-1 to TRBJ2-5; 10 nucleotides match TRBD1. The CDR3 contains 13 residues. V gave up 7 bases and J gave up 5 bases; unmatched junction bases: 7. CDR1 SQVTM and CDR2 ANQGSEA come from the germline V gene. The CDR3 DNA reads TGCAGCGCTGGGACAGGGGTGGTGGAGACCCAGTACTTC. It codes for CSAGTGVVETQYF.

The chain carries TRBV10-3 and TRBJ2-3; D is possibly TRBD1 (6 bases). CDR1 ENHRY and CDR2 SYGVKD come from the germline V gene. Trimming took 4 bases from V and 3 from J, leaving 14 bases between them. CDR3 length equals 15 residues. The CDR3 DNA sequence: TGTGCCATCAGTGTGAACAGGGTTGTGACAGATACGCAGTATTTT. Amino acid sequence: CAISVNRVVTDTQYF.

The genes are TRBV5-6 and TRBJ2-1, with 10 bases fitting TRBD1. The CDR3 sequence is 16 residues long. Trimming at V came to 0 bases and at J to 6 bases, leaving 6 bases not matched to a gene. Germline values: CDR1 SGHDT, CDR2 YYEEEE. CDR3 in amino acids: CASSLGRDRGVNEQFF. In nucleotides, the CDR3 is TGTGCCAGCAGCTTGGGACGGGACAGGGGTGTCAATGAGCAGTTCTTC.

The chain combines TRBV7-2 with TRBJ1-4; D is unclear. This CDR3 comprises 13 residues. V lost 5 bases to trimming and J lost 7 bases, with 11 bases between them. Germline assignment: CDR1 SGHTA and CDR2 FQGNSA. The CDR3 region is CASSRMAGEKLFF. In nucleotides, the CDR3 is TGTGCCAGCAGCAGGATGGCGGGTGAAAAACTGTTTTTT.

The rearrangement joins TRBV6-5 to TRBJ2-7; D unresolved. The CDR3 covers 15 residues. V lost 2 bases, J lost 0 bases, and 11 bases lay in between. In germline, CDR1 is MNHEY, CDR2 SVGAGI. CDR3 DNA: TGTGCCAGCAGTTACACCTCAGGTAACTCCTACGAGCAGTACTTC. This gives the protein CASSYTSGNSYEQYF.

This CDR3 reads CASSLALGGHGYTF. In DNA, the CDR3 is TGCGCCAGCAGCTTGGCCCTAGGGGGGCATGGCTACACCTTC. The chain employs TRBV5-1 and TRBJ1-2, with D tentatively TRBD1 (6 bases). Trimming pared 0 bases from V and 6 bases from J, leaving 12 bases between. CDR3 length: 14 residues. Per the germline V gene, CDR1 is SGHRS and CDR2 is YFSETQ.

There are a few counts of this clone. V is TRBV7-3 and J is TRBJ2-3; 9 nucleotides align to TRBD1. The CDR3 sequence is 14 residues long. CDR1 SGHTA and CDR2 FQGTGA come from the germline V gene. J was trimmed by 4 bases and V by 4 bases; bases with no gene match: 3. The CDR3 sequence: CASSSRTGADTQYF. The CDR3 DNA is TGTGCCAGCAGCTCCCGGACAGGGGCAGATACGCAGTATTTT.

The chain uses TRBV5-1 and TRBJ1-2; no definite D call. CDR1 is SGHRS, CDR2 YFSETQ, per germline. This CDR3 region has 13 residues. Trimming cost V 3 bases and J 0 bases, with 6 bases left between them. In nucleotides, the CDR3 is TGCGCCAGCAGCTCGGACGCTAACTATGGCTACACCTTC. It yields the protein CASSSDANYGYTF.

The CDR3 protein is CASSNDRGGWDTQYF. In nucleotides, the CDR3 is TGTGCCAGCAGTAACGACAGGGGAGGATGGGATACGCAGTATTTT. J is TRBJ2-3 and V is TRBV6-6; 8 bases line up with TRBD1. Germline lookup yields CDR1 MNHNY and CDR2 SVGAGI (reference sequence). J was trimmed by 6 bases and V by 5 bases; bases with no gene match: 10. This CDR3 has 15 residues.

The V gene is TRBV19, the J gene TRBJ1-5; 9 bases agree with TRBD1. J gave up 0 bases and V 5 bases, and 8 bases lay outside the gene matches. Per germline, CDR1 LNHDA and CDR2 SQIVND (reference sequence). The CDR3 runs to 17 residues. The CDR3 bases are TGTGCCAGTAGTTCCGGGACAGGGCTTTATAGCAATCAGCCCCAGCATTTT. Translation gives CASSSGTGLYSNQPQHF.

This clone appeared a few times. The chain uses TRBV7-6 and TRBJ2-5, with 8 positions matching TRBD1. The CDR3 runs 16 residues. V trimming: 2 bases; J trimming: 5 bases; junction bases outside the gene matches: 10. Germline CDR1 is SGHVS and CDR2 is FNYEAQ. CDR3 sequence (DNA): TGTGCCAGCAGCTTATCAGGGACAGGAATTTTGGAGACCCAGTACTTC. Its translation: CASSLSGTGILETQYF.

This chain joins TRBV6-5 and TRBJ2-2; maybe TRBD2 (6 bases). The CDR3 totals 15 residues. From germline, CDR1 is MNHEY and CDR2 SVGAGI. The V end lost 2 bases, the J end lost 3 bases, and 10 bases lay between the germline ends. The CDR3 spells CASSYVGGYTGELFF. Written as DNA, the CDR3 is TGTGCCAGCAGTTACGTGGGAGGATACACCGGGGAGCTGTTTTTT.

The rearrangement uses TRBV2 and TRBJ2-3, with D uncertain. This CDR3 spans 14 amino acids. V shed 8 bases and J shed 1 base, with 13 bases lying between them. Germline V gene data show CDR1 as SNHLY and CDR2 as FYNNEI. CDR3: CASGNSFRTDTQYF. The CDR3 DNA sequence: TGTGCCAGCGGAAACAGCTTTCGCACAGATACGCAGTATTTT.

This sequence joins TRBV10-2 and TRBJ2-5; D possibly corresponds to TRBD1 (6 bases). Trimming removed 8 bases from V and 4 bases from J, with 11 bases in between. In germline, CDR1 is WSHSY, CDR2 SAAADI. The CDR3 runs 12 residues. The CDR3 nucleotides are TGCGCCAGCGGCAGGGGCGGAGAGACCCAGTACTTC. As protein: CASGRGGETQYF.

The sample holds a few counts of this clone. The chain recombines TRBV11-2 with TRBJ1-1; maybe TRBD1 (5 bases). Trimming took 5 bases from V and 1 from J, leaving 14 bases between them. This CDR3 comprises 15 residues. The germline gives CDR1 SGHAT, CDR2 FQNNGV. The CDR3 spells CASSLSGHRNTEAFF. In DNA form, the CDR3 reads TGTGCCAGCAGCCTGTCCGGACACCGGAACACTGAAGCTTTCTTT.

This chain connects TRBV5-5 to TRBJ2-1; D might be TRBD2 (6 bases). V lost 4 bases and J lost 1, with 18 bases in between. The length of the CDR3 is 17 residues. Germline lookup yields CDR1 SGHKS and CDR2 YYEKEE (reference sequence). The CDR3 coding sequence is TGTGCCAGCAGCCGATCCCAGGGCCGGGGGTCCTACAATGAGCAGTTCTTC. Translating gives CASSRSQGRGSYNEQFF.

On this clone itself: The same CDR3 also results from other DNA sequences found in this sample. The rearrangement links TRBV5-1 to TRBJ2-3; 14 nucleotides align to TRBD2. V gave up 3 bases and J gave up 4 bases; unmatched junction bases: 4. Germline CDR1 is SGHRS and CDR2 is YFSETQ. CDR3 size: 16 residues. The CDR3 loop reads CASSSGLAGAADTQYF. CDR3 nucleotide sequence: TGCGCCAGCAGCTCGGGACTAGCGGGAGCGGCAGATACGCAGTATTTT. Variable domain in full (rest from reference TRBV5-1 and TRBJ2-3): KAGVTQTPRYLIKTRGQQVTLSCSPISGHRSVSWYQQTPGQGLQFLFEYFSETQRNKGNFPGRFSGRQFSNSRSEMNVSTLELGDSALYLCASSSGLAGAADTQYFGPGTRLTVL.

The chain carries TRBV5-4 and TRBJ1-1; D is unresolved. The CDR3 covers 13 residues. The germline V and J ends were trimmed by 5 bases and 1 base, with 9 bases remaining between them. CDR1 SGHNT and CDR2 YYREEE come from the germline V gene (reference sequence). CDR3 sequence (DNA): TGTGCCAGCAGTAACCAACAGAACACTGAAGCTTTCTTT. Protein sequence: CASSNQQNTEAFF.

This chain joins TRBV21-1 and TRBJ2-5; the tabulated D call, TRBD1, remains unverified against the DNA. TRBV21-1 is an annotated pseudogene. The CDR3 loop spans 17 amino acids. CDR3 amino acids: CASTEFPGISYQITQYF. In DNA form, the CDR3 reads TGTGCCAGCACCGAGTTCCCAGGGATCTCCTATCAGATAACCCAGTACTTC.

This clone was seen a single time. In DNA form, the CDR3 reads TGTGCCTGGACGCCGGGACAGGGGTCCAACTCCTATAATTCACCCCTCCACTTT. Its translation: CAWTPGQGSNSYNSPLHF. This chain connects TRBV30 to TRBJ1-6, with 10 bases identical to TRBD1. This CDR3 is built from 18 residues. Germline V gives CDR1 GTSNPN, CDR2 SVGIG (reference sequence). J was trimmed by 0 bases and V by 4 bases; bases with no gene match: 9. The complete variable domain, with remaining parts taken from reference TRBV30 and TRBJ1-6, reads SQTIHQWPATLVQPVGSPLSLECTVEGTSNPNLYWYRQAAGRGLQLLFYSVGIGQISSEVPQNLSASRPQDRQFILSSKKLLLSDSGFYLCAWTPGQGSNSYNSPLHFGNGTRLTVT.